This T cell receptor (beta chain) appears in the sequencing data of a study of T cell responses to AZD1222 COVID-19 vaccine. Trimming cost V 0 bases and J 3 bases, with 13 bases left between them. The germline V gene has CDR1 SGHNT and CDR2 YYREEE (reference sequence). CDR3 length equals 16 residues. Study-wide results and limits: With dominance at 160-218 and 743-854, vaccine-associated CD4 TCRs spanned spike.

TCRdb's table, derived via immunoSEQ multiplex PCR, lists solely in-frame clones and lacks some. The sample carries more than 100,000 clones, approximately 84% recorded once. The count of this clone is one. Its antigen is unidentified. Sequences were derived from peripheral blood, sampled on day 0 of AZD1222 vaccination. The receptor was isolated from an adult in good health. The V gene is TRBV5-4, the J gene TRBJ1-3; no reliable D call. CDR3 in amino acids: CASSLAGQRNGNTIYF. CDR3 sequence (DNA): TGTGCCAGCAGCTTGGCCGGCCAGCGAAATGGAAACACCATATATTTT.